The rows below give T cell receptor beta chains drawn from one sample of a study of blood T cell repertoires in COVID-19. TCRdb's table, derived via immunoSEQ multiplex PCR, lists solely in-frame clones and lacks some. The sample has more than 50,000 clones, about 78% seen once. The sequenced material came from peripheral blood. The receptors were sampled from a woman of 80 years or more with acute or convalescent COVID-19. Both conserved end residues are part of each CDR3. Each record gives: V gene, J gene, D gene, clone size, CDR3 protein, CDR3 DNA. D genes are given only for firm matches. Expanded clones are given a class, and other clones once, few, many or no size at all.

TRBV7-6	TRBJ2-3	TRBD2	few	CASSLAPGLAGGGTQYF	TGTGCCAGCAGCTTAGCTCCGGGACTAGCGGGAGGAGGTACGCAGTATTTT
TRBV18	TRBJ2-1	TRBD1	NA	CATSEQGLAYNEQFF	TGTGCCACCTCGGAACAGGGGTTGGCCTACAATGAGCAGTTCTTC
TRBV28	TRBJ1-2	NA	NA	CASRPPQGDYGYTF	TGTGCCAGCAGGCCCCCCCAAGGGGACTATGGCTACACCTTC
TRBV10-1	TRBJ1-4	TRBD1	NA	CASSGDRAPRWEKLFF	TGCGCCAGCAGTGGGGACAGGGCCCCACGGTGGGAAAAACTGTTTTTT
TRBV28	TRBJ2-7	TRBD2	NA	CASSFPASGRASLYEQYF	TGTGCCAGCAGTTTCCCGGCTAGCGGGAGGGCCTCCTTGTACGAGCAGTACTTC
TRBV6-4	TRBJ1-4	TRBD1	NA	CASSETGDLTNEKLFF	TGTGCCAGCAGTGAGACAGGGGACCTAACTAATGAAAAACTGTTTTTT
TRBV7-8	TRBJ2-7	TRBD2	NA	CASSLRSGVSYEQYF	TGTGCCAGCAGCTTGCGTAGCGGGGTCTCCTACGAGCAGTACTTC
TRBV28	TRBJ2-7	NA	NA	CASRLEFGGEQYF	TGTGCCAGTAGACTAGAGTTCGGTGGCGAGCAGTACTTC
TRBV5-3	TRBJ2-7	NA	NA	CARSLDGLHGGTSSYEQYF	TGTGCCAGAAGCTTGGACGGGCTCCACGGGGGAACAAGCTCCTACGAGCAGTACTTC
TRBV7-2	TRBJ2-5	TRBD2	NA	CASSLEGRLAGVETQYF	TGTGCCAGCAGCTTAGAGGGGAGGCTAGCGGGGGTAGAGACCCAGTACTTC
TRBV6-6	TRBJ2-1	TRBD2	NA	CASRATSGAYNEQFF	TGTGCCAGCAGGGCGACTAGCGGGGCATACAATGAGCAGTTCTTC
TRBV27	TRBJ1-1	TRBD1	NA	CASSSGQGFAPDGGAEAFF	TGTGCCAGCAGTTCGGGACAGGGGTTTGCTCCCGACGGTGGCGCTGAAGCTTTCTTT
TRBV30	TRBJ2-1	NA	few	CAWSPGGYNEQFF	TGTGCCTGGAGTCCCGGGGGTTACAATGAGCAGTTCTTC
TRBV15	TRBJ1-6	NA	NA	CATTSLDSESYNSPLHF	TGTGCCACCACGAGTCTTGACTCCGAGTCCTATAATTCACCCCTCCACTTT
TRBV7-2	TRBJ2-3	TRBD2	NA	CASSPRGGASTDTQYF	TGTGCCAGCAGCCCCCGGGGGGGCGCTAGCACAGATACGCAGTATTTT
TRBV3-1/TRBV3-2	TRBJ2-2	NA	NA	CASSLSTPNTGELFF	TGTGCCAGCAGCCTATCGACACCGAACACCGGGGAGCTGTTTTTT
TRBV6-1	TRBJ1-1	NA	few	CASSEPPGGGGAEAFF	TGTGCCAGCAGTGAACCGCCAGGTGGGGGAGGGGCTGAAGCTTTCTTT
TRBV9	TRBJ2-1	TRBD2	once	CASSTGTSASNEQFF	TGTGCCAGCAGCACCGGGACTAGCGCATCTAATGAGCAGTTCTTC
TRBV5-1	TRBJ2-7	TRBD1	once	CASSLTGGSSYEQYF	TGCGCCAGCAGCTTGACAGGGGGGAGCTCCTACGAGCAGTACTTC